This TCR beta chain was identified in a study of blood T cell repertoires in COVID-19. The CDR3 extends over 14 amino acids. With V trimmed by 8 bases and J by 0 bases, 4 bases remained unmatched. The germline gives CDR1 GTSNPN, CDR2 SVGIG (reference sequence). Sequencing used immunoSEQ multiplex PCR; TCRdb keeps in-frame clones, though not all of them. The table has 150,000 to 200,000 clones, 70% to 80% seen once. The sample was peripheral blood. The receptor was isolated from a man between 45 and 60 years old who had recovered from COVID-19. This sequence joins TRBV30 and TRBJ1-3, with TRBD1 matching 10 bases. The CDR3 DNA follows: TGTGCCCGGACAGGGGGTAACTCTGGAAACACCATATATTTT. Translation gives CARTGGNSGNTIYF. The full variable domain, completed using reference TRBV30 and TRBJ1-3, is SQTIHQWPATLVQPVGSPLSLECTVEGTSNPNLYWYRQAAGRGLQLLFYSVGIGQISSEVPQNLSASRPQDRQFILSSKKLLLSDSGFYLCARTGGNSGNTIYFGEGSWLTVV.